This passage covers 25 T cell receptor beta chains from one sample sequenced in a study of somatic mutations in cytotoxic T cells in rheumatoid arthritis. Generated by immunoSEQ multiplex PCR, the TCRdb table keeps only in-frame clones and is missing some. The table has around 11,000 clones, roughly 85% seen once. Sequencing was done on a sample of CD8+ T cells sorted from blood. The receptors stem from an adult with rheumatoid arthritis.

The chain uses TRBV30 and TRBJ1-1; 7 bases agree with TRBD1. V gave up 4 bases and J gave up 7 bases; unmatched junction bases: 6. Germline loops: CDR1 GTSNPN, CDR2 SVGIG (reference sequence). CDR3 length: 12 residues. CDR3 nucleotides: TGTGCCTGGAATAGGCAGGGGGATGAAGCTTTCTTT. Its protein product is CAWNRQGDEAFF.

This chain links TRBV2 with TRBJ2-5; 8 bases align to TRBD2. This CDR3 is built from 16 residues. Germline V gene data show CDR1 as SNHLY and CDR2 as FYNNEI. Trimming took 1 base from V and 2 from J; bases not matched to a gene: 6. The CDR3 reads CASSEDIAGRQETQYF. CDR3 in DNA: TGTGCCAGCAGTGAAGATATAGCGGGAAGGCAAGAGACCCAGTACTTC.

V and J are TRBV4-1 and TRBJ2-1; D is undetermined. The CDR3 runs to 13 residues. V lost 3 bases and J 9 bases, leaving 12 bases between the germline ends. Germline CDR1 and CDR2: MGHRA and YSYEKL. The CDR3: CASSQAGSAEQFF. The DNA of the CDR3 is TGCGCCAGCAGCCAGGCAGGTAGTGCTGAGCAGTTCTTC.

The V call is TRBV6-5, the J call TRBJ2-7, with D tentatively TRBD2 (6 bases). The CDR3 spans 16 residues. Germline V gene lookup returns CDR1 MNHEY and CDR2 SVGAGI. The V and J ends lost 2 bases and 2 bases respectively, with 16 bases between them. CDR3: CASSYGSGTLPYEQYF. The CDR3 region has the DNA TGTGCCAGCAGTTACGGGTCCGGGACTCTACCCTACGAGCAGTACTTC.

V gene TRBV11-2 combines with J gene TRBJ2-6, with no clear D. The CDR3 totals 16 residues. Germline V gives CDR1 SGHAT, CDR2 FQNNGV. V was shortened by 5 bases and J by 0 bases, with 11 bases between the two germline ends. The CDR3 region has the DNA TGTGCCAGCAGCACGACACCCAACTCTGGGGCCAACGTCCTGACTTTC. Protein product: CASSTTPNSGANVLTF.

The V and J genes are TRBV2 and TRBJ2-7; TRBD1 matches 9 bases. Germline assignment: CDR1 SNHLY and CDR2 FYNNEI. The ends lost 6 bases at V and 2 bases at J; junction bases unmatched: 5. The CDR3 is 14 residues long. The CDR3 nucleotides read TGTGCCAGCAGCCCCGGGACAGGGACCTACGAGCAGTACTTC. Translating gives CASSPGTGTYEQYF.

V gene TRBV4-3 combines with J gene TRBJ1-4; maybe TRBD1 (5 bases). Germline CDR1 LGHNA, CDR2 YSLEER. This CDR3 region has 16 residues. V was cut by 0 bases and J by 8 bases, with 16 bases left in between. The CDR3 DNA follows: TGCGCCAGCAGCCAAGATCCCGCAGGGTTGAGGGAAAAACTGTTTTTT. Its protein product is CASSQDPAGLREKLFF.

The chain joins TRBV4-3 to TRBJ2-6; D ambiguous. Trimming stripped 0 bases from V and 0 bases from J, with 12 bases between. CDR1 and CDR2 from the germline V gene are LGHNA and YSLEER. The CDR3 consists of 18 residues. CDR3 loop: CASSQESWSDSGANVLTF. CDR3 nucleotide sequence: TGCGCCAGCAGCCAAGAGAGTTGGAGCGACTCTGGGGCCAACGTCCTGACTTTC.

This rearrangement joins TRBV19 to TRBJ1-5; tentatively, D is TRBD1 (5 bases). The CDR3 covers 15 residues. Germline CDR1 reads LNHDA; CDR2 reads SQIVND (reference sequence). Trimming stripped 10 bases from V and 0 bases from J, with 16 bases between. The chain's CDR3 is CATQNRYYSNQPQHF. In nucleotides, the CDR3 is TGTGCCACTCAAAACAGGTATTATAGCAATCAGCCCCAGCATTTT. Full variable domain (outside the CDR3, taken from reference TRBV19 and TRBJ1-5): DGGITQSPKYLFRKEGQNVTLSCEQNLNHDAMYWYRQDPGQGLRLIYYSQIVNDFQKGDIAEGYSVSREKKESFPLTVTSAQKNPTAFYLCATQNRYYSNQPQHFGDGTRLSIL.

V is TRBV2 and J is TRBJ2-5; D remains ambiguous. CDR3 size: 15 residues. The V gene lost 4 bases and the J gene lost 4 bases, with 16 bases spanning the gap. Germline V gene sequence: CDR1 SNHLY, CDR2 FYNNEI. The CDR3 region is CASSGIGNLGETQYF. The CDR3 bases are TGTGCCAGCAGTGGTATAGGAAATTTGGGAGAGACCCAGTACTTC.

The chain carries TRBV30 and TRBJ1-3; TRBD1 aligns across 7 bases. The CDR3 loop spans 14 amino acids. The J segment lost 1 base and the V segment lost 3 bases, leaving 3 bases of the junction unmatched. CDR1 is GTSNPN and CDR2 is SVGIG in the germline V gene (reference sequence). Written as DNA, the CDR3 is TGTGCCTGGAGATGGGACAGATCTGGAAACACCATATATTTT. Amino acids: CAWRWDRSGNTIYF.

The rearrangement links TRBV28 to TRBJ2-7; D is undetermined. The CDR3 contains 13 residues. Germline assignment: CDR1 MDHEN and CDR2 SYDVKM. With 10 bases removed from V and 3 bases from J, the gap between germline ends came to 16 bases. This CDR3 reads CATRSRGGYEQYF. The CDR3 nucleotides are TGTGCCACTAGATCTCGAGGTGGCTACGAGCAGTACTTC.

The V and J genes are TRBV6-5 and TRBJ2-1; 7 nucleotides line up with TRBD2. The CDR3 length is 15 residues. The J segment lost 6 bases and the V segment lost 2 bases, leaving 7 bases of the junction unmatched. In germline, CDR1 is MNHEY, CDR2 SVGAGI. CDR3 region: CASSYRASGLNEQFF. For the CDR3, the DNA is TGTGCCAGCAGTTACCGGGCTAGCGGCCTCAATGAGCAGTTCTTC.

The chain is built from TRBV29-1 and TRBJ2-6; 8 nucleotides agree with TRBD1. The CDR3 loop spans 15 amino acids. Losses at the gene ends were 6 bases for V and 2 bases for J; bases not matched to a gene: 6. Germline values: CDR1 SQVTM, CDR2 ANQGSEA. In nucleotides, the CDR3 is TGCAGCGTAGAGATACAGGGGGCTGGGGCCAACGTCCTGACTTTC. It specifies CSVEIQGAGANVLTF. The variable domain in full, completed from reference TRBV29-1 and TRBJ2-6, reads SAVISQKPSRDICQRGTSLTIQCQVDSQVTMMFWYRQQPGQSLTLIATANQGSEATYESGFVIDKFPISRPNLTFSTLTVSNMSPEDSSIYLCSVEIQGAGANVLTFGAGSRLTVL.

The chain joins TRBV9 to TRBJ2-1; 7 bases align to TRBD2. This CDR3 has 16 residues. Per germline, CDR1 SGDLS and CDR2 YYNGEE. Trimming removed 3 bases from V and 4 bases from J; junction bases left unmatched: 10. CDR3 DNA sequence: TGTGCCAGCAGCGCAGATCCCCAAGCGGGGTACAATGAGCAGTTCTTC. This gives the protein CASSADPQAGYNEQFF.

This clone is a singleton in its sample. The chain has TRBV6-1 and TRBJ1-4, with D perhaps matching TRBD1 (6 bases). Trimming shortened V by 11 bases and J by 8 bases, and 18 bases separated the two germline ends. The CDR3 has 13 amino acids. Germline values: CDR1 MNHNS, CDR2 SASEGT. CDR3 region: CAHQRGGREKLFF. CDR3 bases: TGTGCCCATCAAAGGGGGGGTCGGGAAAAACTGTTTTTT.

The CDR3 DNA is TGTGCCAGCGTCGGACAGGGTCTCACCGGGGAGCTGTTTTTT. It yields the protein CASVGQGLTGELFF. V and J are TRBV11-1 and TRBJ2-2, with 8 bases lining up with TRBD1. The V gene end was trimmed by 8 bases and the J gene end by 4 bases; junction bases not matched to a gene: 6. This CDR3 is 14 amino acids long. In germline, CDR1 is SGHAT, CDR2 FQDESV (reference sequence).

The chain carries TRBV29-1 and TRBJ1-2, with D maybe TRBD1 (5 bases). V shed 8 bases and J shed 5 bases, with 18 bases lying between them. Germline V CDR1 and CDR2: SQVTM, ANQGSEA. The CDR3 spans 13 residues. CDR3 sequence (DNA): TGCAGCTCAGATAGAGGGGTACGGTATGGCTACACCTTC. Translated: CSSDRGVRYGYTF.

The chain recombines TRBV5-1 with TRBJ2-7, with TRBD1 matching over 8 bases. The CDR3 spans 14 residues. Trimming at V came to 4 bases and at J to 7 bases, leaving 10 bases not matched to a gene. CDR1 is SGHRS, CDR2 YFSETQ, per germline. The CDR3 is CASSDGTGGWEQYF. The CDR3 nucleotides read TGCGCCAGCAGCGACGGGACAGGAGGATGGGAGCAGTACTTC.

The chain has TRBV4-3 and TRBJ1-1; 8 nucleotides match TRBD1. This CDR3 comprises 15 residues. Germline values: CDR1 LGHNA, CDR2 YSLEER. The trim removed 3 bases at V and 4 bases at J, leaving 7 bases unmatched. CDR3 region: CASSHATGVGTEAFF. CDR3 sequence (DNA): TGCGCCAGCAGCCATGCGACAGGGGTGGGCACTGAAGCTTTCTTT.

CDR3 coding DNA: TGTGCCAGCAGCTCCTTATATAGCGCAAAAAACACCGGGGAGCTGTTTTTT. Translation: CASSSLYSAKNTGELFF. V is TRBV7-9 and J is TRBJ2-2, with D tentatively TRBD2 (5 bases). Germline V gene sequence: CDR1 SEHNR, CDR2 FQNEAQ (reference sequence). The CDR3 sequence is 17 residues long. V lost 4 bases and J lost 2, with 17 bases in between.

This chain connects TRBV10-3 to TRBJ2-2, with a weak D call TRBD2 (6 bases). V was trimmed by 4 bases and J by 5 bases, leaving 17 bases between them. CDR3 size: 16 residues. Germline lookup yields CDR1 ENHRY and CDR2 SYGVKD. CDR3 coding DNA: TGTGCCATCAGTGCTAAGGAGGGCCTAGAGACCGGGGAGCTGTTTTTT. Its translation is CAISAKEGLETGELFF.

The chain couples TRBV19 to TRBJ2-1; D unclear. Trimming removed 3 bases from V and 10 bases from J, with 13 bases in between. CDR3 length: 13 amino acids. Germline CDR1 LNHDA, CDR2 SQIVND (reference sequence). The CDR3 is CASSMAPSGEQFF. CDR3 DNA sequence: TGTGCCAGTAGTATGGCTCCATCGGGCGAGCAGTTCTTC.

This chain connects TRBV11-2 to TRBJ2-1, with 10 nucleotides matching TRBD2. J gave up 2 bases and V 2 bases, and 12 bases lay outside the gene matches. Per the germline V gene, CDR1 is SGHAT and CDR2 is FQNNGV. This CDR3 is built from 19 residues. Written as DNA, the CDR3 is TGTGCCAGCAGCTTATCCCCTCTTCTAGCGGGAGTTGCCTACAATGAGCAGTTCTTC. Amino acids: CASSLSPLLAGVAYNEQFF.

The J gene is TRBJ2-5, the V gene TRBV19, with D possibly matching TRBD2 (8 bases). The CDR3 length is 15 residues. Germline-derived CDR1 and CDR2 are LNHDA and SQIVND (reference sequence). V lost 6 bases to trimming and J lost 5 bases, with 19 bases between them. The CDR3 DNA is TGTGCCAGTAGCCCCGGGGGGGCAGGGGGGGAGACCCAGTACTTC. Its protein product is CASSPGGAGGETQYF.